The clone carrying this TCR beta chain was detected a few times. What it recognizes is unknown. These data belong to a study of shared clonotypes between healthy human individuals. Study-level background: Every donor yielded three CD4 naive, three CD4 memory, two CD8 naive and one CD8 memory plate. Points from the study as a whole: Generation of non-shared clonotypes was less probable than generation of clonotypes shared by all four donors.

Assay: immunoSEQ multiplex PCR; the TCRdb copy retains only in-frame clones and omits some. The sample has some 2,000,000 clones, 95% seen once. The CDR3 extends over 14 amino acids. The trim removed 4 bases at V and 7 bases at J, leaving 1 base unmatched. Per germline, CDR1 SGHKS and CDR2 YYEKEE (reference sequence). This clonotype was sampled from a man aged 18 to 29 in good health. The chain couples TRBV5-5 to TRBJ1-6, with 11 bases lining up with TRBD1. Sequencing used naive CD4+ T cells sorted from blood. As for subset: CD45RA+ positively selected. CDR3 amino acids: CASSGDRGNSPLHF. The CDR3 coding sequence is TGTGCCAGCAGCGGGGACAGGGGGAATTCACCCCTCCACTTT.